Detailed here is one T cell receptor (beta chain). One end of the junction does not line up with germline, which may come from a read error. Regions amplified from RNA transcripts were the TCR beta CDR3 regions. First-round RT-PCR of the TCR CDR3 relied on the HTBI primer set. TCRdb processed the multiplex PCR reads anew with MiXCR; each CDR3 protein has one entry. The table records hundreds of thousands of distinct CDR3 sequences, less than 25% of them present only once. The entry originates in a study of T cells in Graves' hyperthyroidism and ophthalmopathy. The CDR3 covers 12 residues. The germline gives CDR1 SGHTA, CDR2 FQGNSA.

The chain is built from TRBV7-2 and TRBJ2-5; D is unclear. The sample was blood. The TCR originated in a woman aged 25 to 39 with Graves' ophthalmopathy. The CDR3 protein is CACSFLEETQYF. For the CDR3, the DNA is TGTGCCTGCAGCTTTCTAGAAGAGACCCAGTACTTC. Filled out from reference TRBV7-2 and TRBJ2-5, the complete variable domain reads GAGVSQSPSNKVTEKGKDVELRCDPISGHTALYWYRQSLGQGLEFLIYFQGNSAPDKSGLPSDRFSAERTGGSVSTLTIQRTQQEDSAVYLCACSFLEETQYFGPGTRLLVL.